This is a list of T cell receptor beta chains from one sample in a study of cytomegalovirus exposure and HLA in healthy donors. Only in-frame clones appear in the TCRdb table, and some are missing; sequencing was by immunoSEQ multiplex PCR. This table holds some 130,000 clones, around 80% found once. Sample: PBMCs. The receptors were gathered from a female donor in good health and CMV-seronegative. Both conserved end residues are part of each CDR3. A D gene is named only where the DNA matches it firmly. The size field is filled for only some rows; it gives once, few, many or a size class.

D gene: -
V gene: TRBV2
J gene: TRBJ2-5
clone size: few
CDR3 protein: CASSVGGGETQYF
CDR3 DNA: TGTGCCAGCAGTGTAGGAGGGGGCGAGACCCAGTACTTC

D gene: TRBD2
V gene: TRBV4-2
J gene: TRBJ2-2
clone size: -
CDR3 protein: CASSQLAGGIAGELFF
CDR3 DNA: TGTGCCAGCAGCCAACTAGCGGGAGGAATTGCCGGGGAGCTGTTTTTT

D gene: -
V gene: TRBV28
J gene: TRBJ1-5
clone size: -
CDR3 protein: CASSLGGDQPQHF
CDR3 DNA: TGTGCCAGCAGTTTGGGGGGGGATCAGCCCCAGCATTTT

D gene: -
V gene: TRBV7-2
J gene: TRBJ2-7
clone size: once
CDR3 protein: CASTAPERSLYEQYF
CDR3 DNA: TGTGCCAGCACCGCCCCTGAGCGCTCCCTCTACGAGCAGTACTTC

D gene: -
V gene: TRBV28
J gene: TRBJ2-5
clone size: few
CDR3 protein: CASSSTREGETQYF
CDR3 DNA: TGTGCCAGCAGTTCGACCAGGGAAGGGGAGACCCAGTACTTC

D gene: TRBD2
V gene: TRBV13
J gene: TRBJ2-1
clone size: -
CDR3 protein: CASSPLEGGENEQFF
CDR3 DNA: TGTGCCAGCAGCCCCCTAGAGGGAGGGGAGAATGAGCAGTTCTTC

D gene: TRBD2
V gene: TRBV28
J gene: TRBJ2-3
clone size: -
CDR3 protein: CASRGTGTKGDTQYF
CDR3 DNA: TGTGCCAGCAGGGGGACCGGGACTAAAGGTGATACGCAGTATTTT

D gene: TRBD2
V gene: TRBV5-4
J gene: TRBJ2-7
clone size: -
CDR3 protein: CASSFGGTSRYEQYF
CDR3 DNA: TGTGCCAGCAGCTTCGGAGGGACTAGCCGCTACGAGCAGTACTTC

D gene: TRBD1
V gene: TRBV11-3
J gene: TRBJ1-1
clone size: -
CDR3 protein: CASSIGQGNTEAFF
CDR3 DNA: TGTGCCAGCAGCATCGGACAGGGGAACACTGAAGCTTTCTTT

D gene: TRBD2
V gene: TRBV7-3
J gene: TRBJ2-3
clone size: -
CDR3 protein: CASSFSGGSTDTQYF
CDR3 DNA: TGTGCCAGCAGCTTCAGCGGGGGGAGCACAGATACGCAGTATTTT

D gene: TRBD2
V gene: TRBV15
J gene: TRBJ2-7
clone size: -
CDR3 protein: CATSHHREVIYEQYF
CDR3 DNA: TGTGCCACCAGCCATCACCGGGAGGTGATCTACGAGCAGTACTTC

D gene: -
V gene: TRBV5-1
J gene: TRBJ1-6
clone size: -
CDR3 protein: CASRGVLRGSYNSPLHF
CDR3 DNA: TGCGCCAGCAGAGGGGTTTTGCGGGGATCCTATAATTCACCCCTCCACTTT

D gene: -
V gene: TRBV4-1
J gene: TRBJ2-1
clone size: -
CDR3 protein: CASSQDSQSQYNEQFF
CDR3 DNA: TGCGCCAGCAGCCAGGACTCCCAGTCGCAATACAATGAGCAGTTCTTC

D gene: -
V gene: TRBV9
J gene: TRBJ1-2
clone size: -
CDR3 protein: CASSPGDGGVYGYTF
CDR3 DNA: TGTGCCAGCAGCCCTGGGGACGGCGGGGTTTATGGCTACACCTTC

D gene: TRBD1
V gene: TRBV27
J gene: TRBJ2-7
clone size: -
CDR3 protein: CASSLRQGRVDEQYF
CDR3 DNA: TGTGCCAGCAGTTTAAGACAGGGCAGGGTCGACGAGCAGTACTTC

D gene: TRBD2
V gene: TRBV27
J gene: TRBJ2-7
clone size: -
CDR3 protein: CASSLAGGLGEQYF
CDR3 DNA: TGTGCCAGCAGCCTAGCGGGAGGGCTGGGCGAGCAGTACTTC

D gene: -
V gene: TRBV19
J gene: TRBJ1-3
clone size: -
CDR3 protein: CASSIRGTGNTIYF
CDR3 DNA: TGTGCCAGTAGTATCCGGGGGACTGGAAACACCATATATTTT

D gene: -
V gene: TRBV6-1
J gene: TRBJ2-7
clone size: few
CDR3 protein: CASRTGGIHEQYF
CDR3 DNA: TGTGCCAGCAGGACTGGGGGGATCCACGAGCAGTACTTC

D gene: -
V gene: TRBV7-6
J gene: TRBJ1-1
clone size: -
CDR3 protein: CASSRGGPTEAFF
CDR3 DNA: TGTGCCAGCAGCAGAGGGGGTCCCACTGAAGCTTTCTTT

D gene: -
V gene: TRBV12-5
J gene: TRBJ2-2
clone size: -
CDR3 protein: CASGPPGQNTGELFF
CDR3 DNA: TGTGCTAGTGGCCCCCCGGGACAAAACACCGGGGAGCTGTTTTTT

D gene: TRBD2
V gene: TRBV4-1
J gene: TRBJ2-7
clone size: few
CDR3 protein: CASSRGLAGVSYEQYF
CDR3 DNA: TGCGCCAGCAGCCGAGGACTAGCGGGAGTGTCCTACGAGCAGTACTTC

D gene: -
V gene: TRBV29-1
J gene: TRBJ1-2
clone size: -
CDR3 protein: CSVQLTGGYTF
CDR3 DNA: TGCAGCGTCCAGTTGACAGGTGGCTACACCTTC

D gene: -
V gene: TRBV5-4
J gene: TRBJ1-2
clone size: -
CDR3 protein: CASSSDSGGYTF
CDR3 DNA: TGTGCCAGCAGCTCTGACAGTGGTGGCTACACCTTC

D gene: -
V gene: TRBV5-8
J gene: TRBJ2-1
clone size: -
CDR3 protein: CASSLGQEYNEQFF
CDR3 DNA: TGTGCCAGCAGCTTGGGACAGGAGTACAATGAGCAGTTCTTC

D gene: -
V gene: TRBV4-1
J gene: TRBJ1-3
clone size: -
CDR3 protein: CASSQEGRGNTIYF
CDR3 DNA: TGCGCCAGCAGCCAAGAAGGCAGGGGAAACACCATATATTTT

D gene: TRBD1
V gene: TRBV29-1
J gene: TRBJ2-7
clone size: once
CDR3 protein: CSVRTGLYEQYF
CDR3 DNA: TGCAGCGTTAGGACAGGCCTCTACGAGCAGTACTTC

D gene: -
V gene: TRBV4-3
J gene: TRBJ2-7
clone size: -
CDR3 protein: CASSQAGGVPYEQYF
CDR3 DNA: TGCGCCAGCAGCCAAGCTGGAGGTGTTCCCTACGAGCAGTACTTC

D gene: -
V gene: TRBV5-6
J gene: TRBJ2-7
clone size: -
CDR3 protein: CASSLSVYEQYF
CDR3 DNA: TGTGCCAGCAGCTTGTCCGTCTACGAGCAGTACTTC

D gene: TRBD2
V gene: TRBV4-3
J gene: TRBJ2-2
clone size: -
CDR3 protein: CASSQTSGRPGTGELFF
CDR3 DNA: TGCGCCAGCAGCCAAACTAGCGGGAGGCCCGGAACCGGGGAGCTGTTTTTT